This T cell receptor beta chain appears in the sequencing data of a study of cytomegalovirus exposure and HLA in healthy donors. There are 15 residues in the CDR3. V shed 7 bases, J shed 2 bases, and the junction held 5 bases outside the gene matches. Per the germline V gene, CDR1 is SGHRS and CDR2 is YFSETQ. In the PCR, 60 Vbeta and 13 Jbeta primers were used. The table came from immunoSEQ multiplex PCR; TCRdb's copy has only in-frame clones and leaves some out. Among 170,000 or so clones listed, roughly 78% were seen once. The sample taken for sequencing was PBMCs. The clonotype was recovered from a woman aged 45-60 years in good health and CMV-seropositive. V gene TRBV5-1 combines with J gene TRBJ2-3; 12 bases map to TRBD2. The CDR3 spells CASGLAGGNTDTQYF. Here the CDR3 DNA reads TGCGCCAGCGGGCTAGCGGGGGGGAACACAGATACGCAGTATTTT.